This T cell receptor (beta chain) emerged from a study of shared clonotypes between healthy human individuals. Study in general: Those who served as donors were a couple of women and three men between the ages of 18 and 49.

Using immunoSEQ multiplex PCR, the repertoire was profiled, and TCRdb retains in-frame clones only, with some absent. The table shows around 700,000 clones, with roughly 78% occurring only once. A remark on this clone: An end of the junction does not agree with germline; a read error may underlie this.

Sequenced material: memory CD4+ T cells sorted from blood. Specified subset: CD45RA-negative fraction. The source of this sequence is a woman aged 30 to 39 in good health.

CDR3 nucleotides: TGTGCCAGCAGTTTAGTGGGGACTAGCGGTGAGCAGTTCTTC. Translating gives CASSLVGTSGEQFF. The chain recombines TRBV7-2 with TRBJ2-1, with 11 bases lining up with TRBD2. The germline CDR1 and CDR2 sequences are SGHTA and FQGNSA. The CDR3 extends over 14 amino acids.